This is a list of T cell receptor beta chains from one sample in a study of cytomegalovirus exposure and HLA in healthy donors. Using immunoSEQ multiplex PCR, the repertoire was profiled, and TCRdb retains in-frame clones only, with some absent. The sample contains more than 90,000 clones, roughly 70% of which appear only once. Sequenced input: PBMCs. The receptors come from a man between 50 and 59 years old in good health and CMV-seronegative. The CDR3 runs from the conserved cysteine through the conserved F or W. The D gene is left open where the match is weak. A row's size may be missing; if present it is once, few, many or a size class.

TRBJ1-5 | TRBV5-5 | TRBD1 | 15 | NA | CASSPGQGGHQPQHF | TGTGCCAGCAGCCCGGGACAGGGGGGTCATCAGCCCCAGCATTTT
TRBJ2-3 | TRBV14 | NA | 15 | few | CASSQGSGITDTQYF | TGTGCCAGCAGCCAAGGATCAGGGATCACAGATACGCAGTATTTT
TRBJ1-5 | TRBV19 | NA | 16 | NA | CASSDHGGESNQPQHF | TGTGCCAGCTCTGACCATGGGGGGGAGAGCAATCAGCCCCAGCATTTT
TRBJ2-1 | TRBV27 | NA | 15 | once | CASSLDTPRPNEQFF | TGTGCCAGCAGTTTGGACACCCCTCGTCCCAATGAGCAGTTCTTC
TRBJ2-1 | TRBV29-1 | NA | 12 | NA | CSGADSYNEQFF | TGCAGCGGAGCGGACTCCTACAATGAGCAGTTCTTC
TRBJ2-3 | TRBV6-1 | NA | 13 | NA | CASSEQGTDTQYF | TGTGCCAGCAGTGAACAGGGCACAGATACGCAGTATTTT
TRBJ1-1 | TRBV18 | NA | 16 | NA | CASSLKKQGGGAEAFF | TGTGCCAGCTCACTCAAGAAACAGGGCGGGGGGGCTGAAGCTTTCTTT
TRBJ2-5 | TRBV5-8 | NA | 15 | NA | CASSLKGVPQETQYF | TGTGCCAGCAGCTTGAAGGGGGTTCCTCAAGAGACCCAGTACTTC
TRBJ2-3 | TRBV27 | TRBD2 | 15 | NA | CASSPGLAGTDTQYF | TGTGCCAGCAGTCCCGGACTAGCGGGCACAGATACGCAGTATTTT
TRBJ1-2 | TRBV18 | TRBD1 | 15 | NA | CASSPEAGGNYGYTF | TGTGCCAGCTCACCCGAGGCAGGGGGCAACTATGGCTACACCTTC
TRBJ1-4 | TRBV5-1 | TRBD1 | 16 | few | CASSRGQGAPGEKLFF | TGCGCCAGCAGCCGGGGACAGGGGGCGCCGGGTGAAAAACTGTTTTTT
TRBJ2-7 | TRBV6-1 | TRBD2 | 12 | NA | CASKTSGNEQYF | TGTGCCAGCAAGACTAGCGGAAACGAGCAGTACTTC
TRBJ1-2 | TRBV28 | NA | 12 | NA | CASSLSARGYTF | TGTGCCAGCAGTTTATCAGCTAGAGGCTACACCTTC
TRBJ2-7 | TRBV4-2 | TRBD2 | 19 | NA | CASSQDRGLAGVGSYEQYF | TGTGCCAGCAGCCAAGATCGGGGGCTAGCGGGAGTCGGGTCCTACGAGCAGTACTTC
TRBJ2-5 | TRBV7-2 | TRBD1 | 15 | NA | CASSPVQGAQETQYF | TGTGCCAGCAGCCCAGTACAGGGGGCTCAAGAGACCCAGTACTTC
TRBJ2-1 | TRBV9 | TRBD2 | 16 | NA | CASSAASGTAYNEQFF | TGTGCCAGCAGCGCCGCGAGCGGGACCGCCTACAATGAGCAGTTCTTC
TRBJ1-5 | TRBV30 | NA | 14 | NA | CAWKGGGAEQPQHF | TGTGCCTGGAAGGGCGGGGGCGCCGAACAGCCCCAGCATTTT
TRBJ1-4 | TRBV14 | TRBD1 | 17 | NA | CASSQDEARTGFEKLFF | TGTGCCAGCAGCCAAGATGAAGCCCGGACAGGGTTTGAAAAACTGTTTTTT